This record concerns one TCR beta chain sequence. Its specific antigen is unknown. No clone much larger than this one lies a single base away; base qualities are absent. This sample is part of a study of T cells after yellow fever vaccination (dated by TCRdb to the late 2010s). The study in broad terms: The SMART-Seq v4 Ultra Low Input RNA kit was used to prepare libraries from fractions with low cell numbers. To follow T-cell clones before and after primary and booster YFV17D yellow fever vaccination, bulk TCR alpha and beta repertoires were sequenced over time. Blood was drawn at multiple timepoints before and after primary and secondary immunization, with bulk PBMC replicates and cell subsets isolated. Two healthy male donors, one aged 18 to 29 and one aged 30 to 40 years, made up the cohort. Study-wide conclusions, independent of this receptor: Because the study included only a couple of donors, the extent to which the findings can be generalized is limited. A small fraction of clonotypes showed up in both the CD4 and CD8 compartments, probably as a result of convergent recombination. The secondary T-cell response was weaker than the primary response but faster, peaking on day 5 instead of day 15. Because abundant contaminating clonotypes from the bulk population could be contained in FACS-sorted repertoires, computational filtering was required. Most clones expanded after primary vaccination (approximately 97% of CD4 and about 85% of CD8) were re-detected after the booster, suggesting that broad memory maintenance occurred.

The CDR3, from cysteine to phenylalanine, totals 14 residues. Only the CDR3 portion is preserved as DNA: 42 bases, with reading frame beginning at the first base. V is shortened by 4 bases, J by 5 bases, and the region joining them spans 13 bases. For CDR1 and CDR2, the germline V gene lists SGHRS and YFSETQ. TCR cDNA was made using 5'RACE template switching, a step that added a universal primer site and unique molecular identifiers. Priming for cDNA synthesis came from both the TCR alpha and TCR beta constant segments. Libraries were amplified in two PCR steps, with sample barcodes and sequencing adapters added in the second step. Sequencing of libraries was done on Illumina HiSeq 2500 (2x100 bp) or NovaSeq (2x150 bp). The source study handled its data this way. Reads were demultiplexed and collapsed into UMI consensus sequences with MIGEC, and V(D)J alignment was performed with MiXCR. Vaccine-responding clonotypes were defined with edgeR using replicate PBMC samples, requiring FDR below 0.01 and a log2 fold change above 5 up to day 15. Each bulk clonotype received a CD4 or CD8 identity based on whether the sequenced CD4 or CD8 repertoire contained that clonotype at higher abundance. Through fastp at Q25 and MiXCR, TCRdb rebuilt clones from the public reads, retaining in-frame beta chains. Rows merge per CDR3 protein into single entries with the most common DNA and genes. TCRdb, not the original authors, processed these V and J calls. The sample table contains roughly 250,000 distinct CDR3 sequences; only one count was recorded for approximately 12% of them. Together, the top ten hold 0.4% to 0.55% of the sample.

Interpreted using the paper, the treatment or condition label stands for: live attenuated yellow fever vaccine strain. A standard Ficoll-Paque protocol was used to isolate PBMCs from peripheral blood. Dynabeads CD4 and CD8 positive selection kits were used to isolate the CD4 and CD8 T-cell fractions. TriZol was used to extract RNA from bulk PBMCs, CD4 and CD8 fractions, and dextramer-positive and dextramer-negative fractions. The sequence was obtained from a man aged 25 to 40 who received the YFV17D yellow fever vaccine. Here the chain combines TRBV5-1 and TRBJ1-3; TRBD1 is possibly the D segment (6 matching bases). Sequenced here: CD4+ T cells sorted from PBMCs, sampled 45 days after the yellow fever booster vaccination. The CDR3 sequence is CASSGTGARNTIYF. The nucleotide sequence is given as TGCGCCAGCAGCGGAACGGGGGCTAGAAACACCATATATTTT.